Listed below are T cell receptor beta chains from one sample, sequenced in a study of blood T cell repertoires in COVID-19. Sequencing used immunoSEQ multiplex PCR; TCRdb keeps in-frame clones, though not all of them. The sample yields 60,000 or so clones, approximately 85% seen once. The sample was peripheral blood. The receptor set was obtained from a human donor in a cohort sampled during active COVID-19. CDR3s include the opening cysteine and the closing phenylalanine or tryptophan. The order of the fields is CDR3 length, V gene, clone size, D gene, J gene, CDR3 DNA, CDR3 protein. D genes are given only for firm matches. A row's size may be missing; if present it is once, few, many or a size class.

>14|TRBV25-1|once|.|TRBJ2-1
TGTGCCAGCAGTGGTCGGTCGCGGGGCAATGAGCAGTTCTTC
CASSGRSRGNEQFF
>16|TRBV19|.|TRBD2|TRBJ2-3
TGTGCCAGTAGTATAGGGACTAGCGGAATCACAGATACGCAGTATTTT
CASSIGTSGITDTQYF
>15|TRBV7-6|.|TRBD2|TRBJ2-2
TGTGCCAGCAGCTGGACTAGCGGTAACACCGGGGAGCTGTTTTTT
CASSWTSGNTGELFF
>15|TRBV12-5|.|TRBD1|TRBJ1-1
TGTGCTAGTGGTTCCGGACAGGGGGCAGGCACTGAAGCTTTCTTT
CASGSGQGAGTEAFF
>13|TRBV9|.|.|TRBJ2-3
TGTGCCAGCAGCTCGTTTCCGGGAGATACGCAGTATTTT
CASSSFPGDTQYF
>16|TRBV27|.|.|TRBJ2-5
TGTGCCAGCAGCCCTTTTGGGGGCCCGGTGCAAGAGACCCAGTACTTC
CASSPFGGPVQETQYF
>15|TRBV13|.|TRBD2|TRBJ2-3
TGTGCCAGCAGCCTTGGCGGGGGGGCCGCAGATACGCAGTATTTT
CASSLGGGAADTQYF
>15|TRBV6-5|.|TRBD1|TRBJ1-5
TGTGCCAGCAGGCCGGGACAGGGGCTCAATCAGCCCCAGCATTTT
CASRPGQGLNQPQHF
>15|TRBV9|.|TRBD1|TRBJ2-2
TGTGCCAGCAGCGTTGGACAGGGTGTCACCGGGGAGCTGTTTTTT
CASSVGQGVTGELFF
>14|TRBV14|.|.|TRBJ2-5
TGTGCCAGCAGCCATGAAGGGACAATGGAGACCCAGTACTTC
CASSHEGTMETQYF
>12|TRBV11-2|once|.|TRBJ2-7
TGTGCCAGCAGTGCAGGGTCGGGTGAGCAGTACTTC
CASSAGSGEQYF
>15|TRBV11-2|few|.|TRBJ1-1
TGTGCCAGCAGCTTAGGTTCGGCAGGGTGGGGTGAAGCTTTCTTT
CASSLGSAGWGEAFF
>16|TRBV7-2|.|.|TRBJ2-5
TGTGCCAGCAGCTTAAGTGGGCAGGGCCCTCAAGAGACCCAGTACTTC
CASSLSGQGPQETQYF
>21|TRBV7-3|.|TRBD2|TRBJ2-1
TGTGCCAGCAGCTCTATTCCGACTAGCGGGGCAGCCCGTCGTACCTACAATGAGCAGTTCTTC
CASSSIPTSGAARRTYNEQFF
>14|TRBV7-2|once|.|TRBJ1-4
TGTGCCAGCAGCCCAGGGGTTACTAATGAAAAACTGTTTTTT
CASSPGVTNEKLFF
>12|TRBV19|few|TRBD1|TRBJ1-5
TGTGCCAGTAGGGACAGGGATCAGCCCCAGCATTTT
CASRDRDQPQHF
>15|TRBV18|.|TRBD1|TRBJ1-2
TGTGCCAGCTCAGCAAAACAGGGGGCGGCCTATGGCTACACCTTC
CASSAKQGAAYGYTF